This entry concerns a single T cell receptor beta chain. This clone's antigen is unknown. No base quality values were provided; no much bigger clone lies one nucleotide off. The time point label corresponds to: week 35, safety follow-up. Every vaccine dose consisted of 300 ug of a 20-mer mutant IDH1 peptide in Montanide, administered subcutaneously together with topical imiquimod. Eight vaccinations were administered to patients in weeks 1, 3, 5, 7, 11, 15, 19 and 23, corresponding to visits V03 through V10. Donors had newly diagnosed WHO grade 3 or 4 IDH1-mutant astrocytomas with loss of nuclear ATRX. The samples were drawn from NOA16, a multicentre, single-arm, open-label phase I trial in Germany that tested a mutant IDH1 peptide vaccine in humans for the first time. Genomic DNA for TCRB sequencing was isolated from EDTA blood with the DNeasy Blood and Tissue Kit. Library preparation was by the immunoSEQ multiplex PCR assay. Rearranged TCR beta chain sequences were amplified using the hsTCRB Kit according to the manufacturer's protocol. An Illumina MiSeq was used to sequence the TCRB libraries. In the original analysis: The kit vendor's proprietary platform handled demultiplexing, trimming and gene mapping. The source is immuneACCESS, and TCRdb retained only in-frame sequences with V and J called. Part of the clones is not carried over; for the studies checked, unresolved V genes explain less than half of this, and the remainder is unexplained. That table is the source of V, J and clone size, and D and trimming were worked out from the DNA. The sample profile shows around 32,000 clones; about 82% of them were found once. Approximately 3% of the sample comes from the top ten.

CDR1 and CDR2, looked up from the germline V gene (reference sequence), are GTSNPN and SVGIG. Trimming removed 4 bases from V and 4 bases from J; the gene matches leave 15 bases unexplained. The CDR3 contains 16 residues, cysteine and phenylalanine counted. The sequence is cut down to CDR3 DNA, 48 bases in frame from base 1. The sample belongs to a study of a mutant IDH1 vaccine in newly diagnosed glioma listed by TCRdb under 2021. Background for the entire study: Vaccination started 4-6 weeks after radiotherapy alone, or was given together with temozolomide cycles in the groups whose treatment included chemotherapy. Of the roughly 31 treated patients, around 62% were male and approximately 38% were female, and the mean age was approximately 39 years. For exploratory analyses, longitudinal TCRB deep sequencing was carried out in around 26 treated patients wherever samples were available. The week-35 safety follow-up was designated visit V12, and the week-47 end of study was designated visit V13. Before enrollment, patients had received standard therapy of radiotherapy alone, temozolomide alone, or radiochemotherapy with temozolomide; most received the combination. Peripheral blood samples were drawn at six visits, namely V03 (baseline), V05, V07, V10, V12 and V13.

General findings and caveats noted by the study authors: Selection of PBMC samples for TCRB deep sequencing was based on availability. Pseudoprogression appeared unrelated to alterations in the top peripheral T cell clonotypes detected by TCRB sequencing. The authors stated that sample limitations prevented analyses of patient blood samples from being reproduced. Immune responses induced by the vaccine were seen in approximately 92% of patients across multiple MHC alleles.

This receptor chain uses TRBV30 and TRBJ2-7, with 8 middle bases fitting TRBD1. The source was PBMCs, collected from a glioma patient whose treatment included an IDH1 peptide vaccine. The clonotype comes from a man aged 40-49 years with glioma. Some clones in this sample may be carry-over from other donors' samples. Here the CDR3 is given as CAWTGPRTGTRYEQYF. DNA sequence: TGTGCCTGGACCGGACCCCGGACAGGGACGAGATACGAGCAGTACTTC. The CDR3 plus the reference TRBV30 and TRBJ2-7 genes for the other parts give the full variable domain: SQTIHQWPATLVQPVGSPLSLECTVEGTSNPNLYWYRQAAGRGLQLLFYSVGIGQISSEVPQNLSASRPQDRQFILSSKKLLLSDSGFYLCAWTGPRTGTRYEQYFGPGTRLTVT.